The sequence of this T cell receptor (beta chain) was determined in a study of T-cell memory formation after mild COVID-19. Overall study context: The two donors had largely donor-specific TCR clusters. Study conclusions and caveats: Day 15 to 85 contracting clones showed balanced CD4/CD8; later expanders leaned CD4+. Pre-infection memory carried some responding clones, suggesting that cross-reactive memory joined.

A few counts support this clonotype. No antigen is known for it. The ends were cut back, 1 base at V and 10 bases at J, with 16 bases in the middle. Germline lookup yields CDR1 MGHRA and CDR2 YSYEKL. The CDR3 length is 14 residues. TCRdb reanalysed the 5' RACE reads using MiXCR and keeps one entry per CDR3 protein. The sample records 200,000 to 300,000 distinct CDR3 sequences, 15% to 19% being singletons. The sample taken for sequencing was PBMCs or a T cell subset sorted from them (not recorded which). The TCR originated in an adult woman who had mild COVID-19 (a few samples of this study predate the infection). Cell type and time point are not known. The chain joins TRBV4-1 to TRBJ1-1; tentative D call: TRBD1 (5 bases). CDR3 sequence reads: CASSQVPGPQAAFF. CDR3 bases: TGCGCCAGCAGCCAAGTTCCGGGACCACAAGCAGCTTTCTTT.